The 25 T cell receptor beta chains reported below all come from one sample, sequenced in a study of T cell responses to AZD1222 COVID-19 vaccine. Here immunoSEQ multiplex PCR was the method, and the copy in TCRdb shows in-frame clones only, minus some. Here the sample spans fewer than 200,000 clones, 80% to 95% being singletons. The material was peripheral blood, obtained on day 0 of AZD1222 vaccination. The receptors were gathered from an adult in good health.

V gene TRBV6-5 combines with J gene TRBJ1-6; D unresolved. Deletions cut 6 bases from V and 0 bases from J, with 6 bases between. Germline V gene sequence: CDR1 MNHEY, CDR2 SVGAGI. This CDR3 contains 14 residues. For the CDR3, the DNA is TGTGCCAGCAGACCTAGCTCCTATAATTCACCCCTCCACTTT. This codes for CASRPSSYNSPLHF.

The rearrangement uses TRBV19 and TRBJ1-5; D ambiguous. The CDR3 has 16 amino acids. Trimming removed 6 bases at V and 5 bases at J, with 20 bases between. Germline CDR1 LNHDA, CDR2 SQIVND (reference sequence). CDR3 sequence: CASRVGGGYFHQPQHF. In nucleotides, the CDR3 is TGTGCCAGTAGGGTTGGTGGAGGGTATTTCCATCAGCCCCAGCATTTT.

The genes are TRBV9 and TRBJ1-2; 7 bases are a match to TRBD1. The CDR3 is 15 residues long. The germline V gene encodes CDR1 SGDLS and CDR2 YYNGEE. Trimming took 3 bases from V and 2 from J; bases not matched to a gene: 7. The CDR3 protein is CASSAWTGANYGYTF. The CDR3 DNA is TGTGCCAGCAGCGCCTGGACAGGAGCCAACTATGGCTACACCTTC.

This clone is a singleton in its sample. Within the sample, other DNA sequences also encode this same CDR3. The V and J genes are TRBV27 and TRBJ1-2; D is unclear. CDR1 and CDR2 (germline): MNHEY, SMNVEV (reference sequence). Trimming pared 3 bases from V and 4 bases from J, leaving 12 bases between. This CDR3 is built from 14 residues. CDR3: CASSLGGLGYGYTF. The CDR3 nucleotides read TGTGCCAGCAGTTTGGGCGGGCTGGGCTATGGCTACACCTTC.

The chain couples TRBV27 to TRBJ1-5, with a tentative D call TRBD1 (5 bases). This CDR3 spans 16 amino acids. Trimming shortened V by 1 base and J by 5 bases, and 15 bases separated the two germline ends. Germline V gene data show CDR1 as MNHEY and CDR2 as SMNVEV (reference sequence). The CDR3, as DNA: TGTGCCAGCAGTTTATTCGCCGGGGGATCACATCAGCCCCAGCATTTT. It codes for CASSLFAGGSHQPQHF.

V gene TRBV19 combines with J gene TRBJ1-3; D is unresolved. V was cut by 5 bases and J by 0 bases, with 11 bases left in between. CDR3 length: 15 amino acids. From germline, CDR1 is LNHDA and CDR2 SQIVND (reference sequence). CDR3 sequence: CASSGVYGSGNTIYF. The CDR3 DNA sequence: TGTGCCAGTAGTGGAGTGTACGGCTCTGGAAACACCATATATTTT.

The chain joins TRBV5-1 to TRBJ1-2; D might be TRBD1 (5 bases). The V gene's germline CDR1 is SGHRS and CDR2 YFSETQ. CDR3 length: 17 amino acids. V gave up 0 bases and J gave up 1 base, with 16 bases separating them. The CDR3 DNA reads as TGCGCCAGCAGCTTGGAGCCCGGACAAAGGTTTAACTATGGCTACACCTTC. It encodes CASSLEPGQRFNYGYTF. The variable domain in full, with the rest retrieved from reference TRBV5-1 and TRBJ1-2, is KAGVTQTPRYLIKTRGQQVTLSCSPISGHRSVSWYQQTPGQGLQFLFEYFSETQRNKGNFPGRFSGRQFSNSRSEMNVSTLELGDSALYLCASSLEPGQRFNYGYTFGSGTRLTVV.

The chain is built from TRBV27 and TRBJ2-1; 7 nucleotides line up with TRBD1. CDR1 MNHEY and CDR2 SMNVEV come from the germline V gene (reference sequence). CDR3 length equals 15 residues. V shed 6 bases, J shed 0 bases, and the junction held 5 bases outside the gene matches. The CDR3 protein is CASRRRGTSYNEQFF. DNA for the CDR3: TGTGCCAGCAGGCGCAGGGGGACCTCCTACAATGAGCAGTTCTTC.

V is TRBV4-2 and J is TRBJ2-7; 8 bases agree with TRBD1. CDR1 and CDR2 from the germline V gene are LGHNA and YNFKEQ. V was clipped by 11 bases and J by 6 bases; unmatched bases: 6. The CDR3 sequence is 11 residues long. CDR3 DNA sequence: TGTGCCTCCGGACAGGGAGGCGAGCAGTACTTC. It yields the protein CASGQGGEQYF.

The chain is built from TRBV27 and TRBJ2-7, with TRBD1 as a possible D gene (6 bases). The CDR3 has 15 residues. Trimming took 5 bases from V and 2 from J, leaving 16 bases between them. Germline V gene lookup returns CDR1 MNHEY and CDR2 SMNVEV (reference sequence). The CDR3 spells CASSATGPAPYEQYF. CDR3 in DNA: TGTGCCAGCAGTGCGACAGGTCCTGCACCCTACGAGCAGTACTTC.

This chain links TRBV11-2 with TRBJ2-1; 12 bases match TRBD2. Germline-derived CDR1 and CDR2 are SGHAT and FQNNGV. This CDR3 comprises 16 residues. V dropped 4 bases and J dropped 4; count of bases not matched to a gene: 5. CDR3 DNA sequence: TGTGCCAGCAGCTGGAGACTAGCGGGGGAGTACAATGAGCAGTTCTTC. It codes for CASSWRLAGEYNEQFF.

This clone was recorded once. The chain links TRBV5-1 to TRBJ2-5; 8 bases line up with TRBD1. Germline V gene sequence: CDR1 SGHRS, CDR2 YFSETQ. This CDR3 comprises 15 residues. The V segment lost 4 bases and the J segment 5 bases; nucleotides outside the gene matches: 10. The DNA for the CDR3 is TGCGCCAGCAGCAAGCAGGGGGCTTGGTCGGAGACCCAGTACTTC. Protein sequence: CASSKQGAWSETQYF. The entire variable domain, with the rest obtained from reference TRBV5-1 and TRBJ2-5, is as follows: KAGVTQTPRYLIKTRGQQVTLSCSPISGHRSVSWYQQTPGQGLQFLFEYFSETQRNKGNFPGRFSGRQFSNSRSEMNVSTLELGDSALYLCASSKQGAWSETQYFGPGTRLLVL.

This chain connects TRBV7-9 to TRBJ2-1; TRBD2 aligns across 7 bases. In germline, CDR1 is SEHNR, CDR2 FQNEAQ (reference sequence). V dropped 8 bases and J dropped 7; count of bases not matched to a gene: 5. The CDR3 extends over 12 amino acids. CDR3 residues: CASLRERNEQFF. Written as DNA, the CDR3 is TGTGCCAGCCTGCGGGAGCGTAATGAGCAGTTCTTC.

The chain combines TRBV29-1 with TRBJ2-7; 10 bases are shared with TRBD2. CDR1 is SQVTM and CDR2 is ANQGSEA in the germline V gene. The CDR3 runs 15 residues. V was clipped by 3 bases and J by 0 bases; unmatched bases: 5. CDR3: CSVDSQREGSYEQYF. CDR3 nucleotide sequence: TGCAGCGTTGATTCCCAGCGGGAGGGCTCCTACGAGCAGTACTTC.

The CDR3 spells CASSPLPTSGSTDTQYF. The CDR3, as DNA: TGTGCCAGCTCACCACTGCCGACTAGCGGGAGCACAGATACGCAGTATTTT. The V and J genes are TRBV18 and TRBJ2-3; TRBD2 aligns across 10 bases. Germline-derived CDR1 and CDR2 are KGHSH and LQKENI. CDR3 length: 17 amino acids. The V and J ends lost 1 base and 0 bases, in that order; junction bases with no gene match: 4.

The chain is built from TRBV29-1 and TRBJ1-5; TRBD1 might be the D (5 bases). The V end lost 2 bases, the J end lost 1 base, and 12 bases lay between the germline ends. The CDR3 runs to 15 residues. Germline CDR1 and CDR2: SQVTM and ANQGSEA. CDR3 loop: CSVEWGTGSNQPQHF. The CDR3 region has the DNA TGCAGCGTTGAATGGGGGACGGGAAGCAATCAGCCCCAGCATTTT.

The chain has TRBV3-1 (or the pseudogene TRBV3-2) and TRBJ1-2; D gene uncertain. Trimming left V 3 bases short and J 5 bases short, with 10 bases between. The CDR3 runs to 13 residues. Germline CDR1 and CDR2: LGHDT and YNNKEL (reference sequence). CDR3 bases: TGTGCCAGCAGCCAGCTTTCCCGTTATGGCTACACCTTC. It is translated as CASSQLSRYGYTF.

The chain couples TRBV7-6 to TRBJ2-1; maybe TRBD2 (6 bases). Trimming stripped 2 bases from V and 6 bases from J, with 8 bases between. CDR3 length: 13 residues. CDR1 SGHVS and CDR2 FNYEAQ come from the germline V gene. Here the CDR3 reads CASSLSGFNEQFF. The CDR3 DNA is TGTGCCAGCAGCTTAAGCGGGTTCAATGAGCAGTTCTTC.

V gene TRBV29-1 combines with J gene TRBJ1-2; 10 bases are a match to TRBD1. Per germline, CDR1 SQVTM and CDR2 ANQGSEA. Trimming cost V 5 bases and J 4 bases; bases outside gene matches: 10. The CDR3 contains 15 residues. The CDR3 region has the DNA TGCAGCGTTCAAGGACAGGGGGTAGATGGCTATGGCTACACCTTC. Its protein is CSVQGQGVDGYGYTF.

The genes are TRBV29-1 and TRBJ1-1, with D possibly TRBD1 on 5 matching bases. The CDR3 consists of 12 residues. The germline V gene has CDR1 SQVTM and CDR2 ANQGSEA. Trimming removed 5 bases at V and 2 bases at J, with 9 bases between. The CDR3 sequence: CSVTTGNTEAFF. The CDR3 DNA follows: TGCAGCGTTACTACAGGAAACACTGAAGCTTTCTTT.

V is TRBV7-2 and J is TRBJ1-1; 7 nucleotides match TRBD1. In germline, CDR1 is SGHTA, CDR2 FQGNSA. This CDR3 region has 13 residues. With 6 bases clipped from V and 5 bases from J, the junction kept 6 bases outside the gene matches. Written as DNA, the CDR3 is TGTGCCAGCAGGGTAGGGGGCGCAACTGAAGCTTTCTTT. Protein sequence: CASRVGGATEAFF.

In nucleotides, the CDR3 is TGTGCCAGCAGCGAGGGGGGGGTCACCTACAATGAGCAGTTCTTC. It is translated as CASSEGGVTYNEQFF. This rearrangement joins TRBV7-2 to TRBJ2-1, with D possibly matching TRBD2 (7 bases). This CDR3 is built from 15 residues. Germline-derived CDR1 and CDR2 are SGHTA and FQGNSA. V was cut by 5 bases and J by 2 bases, with 13 bases left in between.

The CDR3: CASSLRTGGFVTNEKLFF. The CDR3 DNA sequence: TGTGCCAGCTCCCTACGGACAGGGGGCTTTGTAACTAATGAAAAACTGTTTTTT. The chain couples TRBV7-6 to TRBJ1-4; TRBD1 matches at 11 bases. Per germline, CDR1 SGHVS and CDR2 FNYEAQ. J gave up 1 base and V 8 bases, and 12 bases lay outside the gene matches. The CDR3 contains 18 residues.

A word on this clone: The sample contains more than one DNA sequence encoding this CDR3. The rearrangement joins TRBV18 to TRBJ1-4; D ambiguous. CDR3 length: 13 amino acids. V lost 3 bases, J lost 5 bases, and 7 bases lay in between. Germline CDR1 KGHSH, CDR2 LQKENI. CDR3 nucleotide sequence: TGTGCCAGCTCACCCCCCTTAAATGAAAAACTGTTTTTT. Translation gives CASSPPLNEKLFF.

The chain carries TRBV24-1 and TRBJ2-1; 8 bases are a match to TRBD2. Per germline, CDR1 KGHDR and CDR2 SFDVKD. The length of the CDR3 is 15 residues. The V segment lost 3 bases and the J segment 5 bases; nucleotides outside the gene matches: 5. The CDR3 DNA reads as TGTGCCACCAGTGATCCGAGCGGGAGTAACAATGAGCAGTTCTTC. Amino acid sequence: CATSDPSGSNNEQFF.